This TCR beta chain was sequenced in a study of regulatory T cells in long-lasting Graves disease. Investigators prepared the TCR beta libraries by applying iRepertoire HTBI primers and Arm-PCR of CDR3 regions. Each CDR3 protein gets one entry after TCRdb re-called the multiplex PCR reads with MiXCR. The sample yields 310,000 or so distinct CDR3 sequences, under 25% seen once. The time point denotes: persistent/refractory GD, antithyroid drugs over 5 years with positive TRAb. RNA isolated from PBMCs was used to make the TCR library. The CDR3 contains 16 residues. Germline V gene data show CDR1 as LNHNV and CDR2 as YYDKDF (reference sequence). V lost 1 base to trimming and J lost 1 base, with 14 bases between them.

The sequence was obtained from a female donor with Graves disease. The sequenced sample was peripheral blood mononuclear cells (PBMCs), obtained when the disease was refractory, from a patient treated with antithyroid drugs. The rearrangement uses TRBV15 and TRBJ2-7; the D gene is possibly TRBD2 (6 bases). This CDR3 is CATSRGRDSLSYEQYF. The CDR3 region has the DNA TGTGCCACCAGCAGAGGCCGGGACTCCTTATCCTACGAGCAGTACTTC.